Listed here are 9 T cell receptor beta chains from one sample, sequenced in a study of blood T cell repertoires in COVID-19. Produced via immunoSEQ multiplex PCR; TCRdb's table is partial and in-frame only. The profile covers under 300,000 clones, with around 90% appearing a single time and roughly 0.79% taken by the ten largest. Input material: peripheral blood. Every receptor here comes from a man aged 30-40 years with COVID-19, enrolled during active disease.

J is TRBJ1-2 and V is TRBV7-2; D is ambiguous. The ends were cut back, 7 bases at V and 6 bases at J, with 15 bases in the middle. The CDR3 is 13 residues long. Germline CDR1 and CDR2: SGHTA and FQGNSA. The CDR3 protein is CASNHPPGNGYTF. DNA of the CDR3: TGTGCCAGCAACCATCCTCCGGGGAATGGCTACACCTTC.

The chain links TRBV6-2 or TRBV6-3 to TRBJ1-2; 7 nucleotides line up with TRBD1. V was clipped by 6 bases and J by 7 bases; unmatched bases: 11. The CDR3 contains 14 residues. Per the germline V gene, CDR1 is MNHEY and CDR2 is SVGEGT. The DNA for the CDR3 is TGTGCCAGCAGCCTAAACAGGGGAAGTGGTGGCTACACCTTC. Its protein is CASSLNRGSGGYTF.

The chain has TRBV15 and TRBJ1-2; no firm D call. Germline values: CDR1 LNHNV, CDR2 YYDKDF (reference sequence). This CDR3 spans 14 amino acids. V shed 0 bases and J shed 8 bases, with 13 bases lying between them. The CDR3 DNA is TGTGCCACCAGCAGAGAGACTAGTTATGGGGGCTACACCTTC. It encodes CATSRETSYGGYTF.

This clone showed up just a few times. This rearrangement joins TRBV7-9 to TRBJ1-1; D possibly corresponds to TRBD1 (6 bases). Looked up from germline, CDR1 is SEHNR and CDR2 is FQNEAQ (reference sequence). This CDR3 contains 14 residues. Trimming cost V 0 bases and J 1 base, with 6 bases left between them. DNA of the CDR3: TGTGCCAGCAGCTTAGCCAGGGGGAACACTGAAGCTTTCTTT. Translating it yields CASSLARGNTEAFF.

The chain employs TRBV7-9 and TRBJ2-3; D is unclear. Germline-derived CDR1 and CDR2 are SEHNR and FQNEAQ (reference sequence). This CDR3 is 12 amino acids long. V lost 5 bases and J 4 bases, leaving 7 bases between the germline ends. The CDR3 bases are TGTGCCAGCAGCGGCCAGGCAGATACGCAGTATTTT. Amino acids: CASSGQADTQYF.

The chain carries TRBV2 and TRBJ1-1; 10 bases align to TRBD1. The CDR3 runs to 12 residues. Looked up from germline, CDR1 is SNHLY and CDR2 is FYNNEI. Trimming took 8 bases from V and 3 from J; bases not matched to a gene: 0. The CDR3 region has the DNA TGTGCCAGCGGGACAGGGGACACTGAAGCTTTCTTT. Translation gives CASGTGDTEAFF.

This chain links TRBV6-5 with TRBJ1-4; TRBD1 is a possible D gene (6 bases). The germline V gene has CDR1 MNHEY and CDR2 SVGAGI. The CDR3 has 15 amino acids. V was pared by 5 bases and J by 7 bases, with 17 bases between. As DNA, the CDR3 is TGTGCCAGCAGTCCGACACAGGGAGTCGGTGAAAAACTGTTTTTT. Translating gives CASSPTQGVGEKLFF.

This rearrangement joins TRBV7-9 to TRBJ1-1, with TRBD1 as a possible D gene (6 bases). The V gene lost 5 bases and the J gene lost 3 bases, with 7 bases spanning the gap. The CDR3 extends over 12 amino acids. Per the germline V gene, CDR1 is SEHNR and CDR2 is FQNEAQ (reference sequence). Here the CDR3 DNA reads TGTGCCAGCAGCCAGGGGCACACTGAAGCTTTCTTT. Its translation is CASSQGHTEAFF.

This chain connects TRBV2 to TRBJ1-6; D is possibly TRBD1 (5 bases). The germline V and J ends were trimmed by 4 bases and 2 bases, with 9 bases remaining between them. Germline CDR1 SNHLY, CDR2 FYNNEI. The length of the CDR3 is 15 residues. This CDR3 is CASSATAAYNSPLHF. The CDR3 nucleotides are TGTGCCAGCAGTGCGACAGCCGCCTATAATTCACCCCTCCACTTT.